These 28 T cell receptor beta chains share one sample of origin, sequenced in a study of CD8 T cells in ankylosing spondylitis. Via MiXCR, TCRdb re-called the 5' RACE reads, giving one row per CDR3 protein. Here the sample spans about 250,000 distinct CDR3 sequences, 20% to 30% being singletons. The source material was blood, either unsorted or a sorted T cell fraction (not recorded which). These receptor sequences come from a male donor with ankylosing spondylitis or in good health (not recorded which).

At least ten counts were recorded for this clonotype. The rearrangement links TRBV20-1 to TRBJ1-3, with D maybe TRBD1 (5 bases). In germline, CDR1 is DFQATT, CDR2 SNEGSKA (reference sequence). There are 12 residues in the CDR3. V was shortened by 3 bases and J by 8 bases, with 11 bases between the two germline ends. CDR3 DNA sequence: TGCAGTGCTAGTTTCGGGGCGGACACCATATATTTT. Translating it yields CSASFGADTIYF.

The gene calls are TRBV11-2 and TRBJ2-7; no clear D. Germline V lookup: CDR1 SGHAT, CDR2 FQNNGV. This CDR3 is 15 amino acids long. V dropped 2 bases and J dropped 2 bases, with 13 bases sitting between them. CDR3 residues: CASSLRAIDPYEQYF. CDR3 DNA: TGTGCCAGCAGCTTACGGGCTATAGATCCCTACGAGCAGTACTTC.

This clonotype was counted ten times or more. The genes are TRBV7-6 and TRBJ2-3, with 7 bases that match TRBD2. Germline V gives CDR1 SGHVS, CDR2 FNYEAQ. CDR3 length: 16 amino acids. J lost 2 bases, V lost 4 bases, and 9 bases had no gene match. CDR3 in amino acids: CASSSFPGGYTDTQYF. CDR3 coding DNA: TGTGCCAGCAGCTCCTTTCCGGGGGGATACACAGATACGCAGTATTTT.

The genes are TRBV10-3 and TRBJ2-3; D not resolved. Trimming removed 4 bases at V and 3 bases at J, with 14 bases between. Germline CDR1 is ENHRY and CDR2 is SYGVKD. CDR3 length: 15 residues. CDR3 loop: CAISGNTDGTDTQYF. CDR3 sequence (DNA): TGTGCCATCAGTGGAAACACCGACGGGACAGATACGCAGTATTTT.

The J gene is TRBJ2-5, the V gene TRBV28; D possibly corresponds to TRBD2 (5 bases). V lost 7 bases to trimming and J lost 2 bases, with 5 bases between them. The CDR3 has 11 residues. CDR1 and CDR2 (germline): MDHEN, SYDVKM. The CDR3 DNA reads as TGTGCCAGCACGGGGCAAGAGACCCAGTACTTC. As protein: CASTGQETQYF.

The table lists this clonotype with many counts. The CDR3 protein is CSAVPPLAPKPGEQYF. The CDR3 nucleotides read TGCAGTGCAGTACCACCCCTGGCCCCGAAACCGGGGGAGCAGTACTTC. The gene calls are TRBV20-1 and TRBJ2-7; D is possibly TRBD2 (5 bases). CDR1 DFQATT and CDR2 SNEGSKA come from the germline V gene (reference sequence). The CDR3 is 16 amino acids. Trimming cost V 6 bases and J 7 bases, with 28 bases left between them.

This clonotype was detected ten times or more. V usage is TRBV20-1 and J usage is TRBJ2-7; perhaps TRBD1 as D (6 bases). This CDR3 spans 11 amino acids. The V gene's germline CDR1 is DFQATT and CDR2 SNEGSKA (reference sequence). The V and J ends lost 0 bases and 8 bases respectively, with 8 bases between them. This CDR3 is CSARDWGQQYF. CDR3 sequence (DNA): TGCAGTGCTAGAGATTGGGGGCAGCAGTACTTC.

The DNA of the CDR3 is TGTGCCAGCAGTTCAGGGATTTCCTACAATGAGCAGTTCTTC. Its protein is CASSSGISYNEQFF. The V and J genes are TRBV6-5 and TRBJ2-1; weak D call: TRBD1 (5 bases). The germline V and J ends were trimmed by 4 bases and 1 base, with 8 bases remaining between them. Germline V gene sequence: CDR1 MNHEY, CDR2 SVGAGI. CDR3 size: 14 residues.

This clonotype has more than one count but fewer than ten. The chain is built from TRBV19 and TRBJ2-4, with D perhaps TRBD1 (6 bases). Trimming cost V 6 bases and J 7 bases, with 10 bases left between them. Germline CDR1 and CDR2: LNHDA and SQIVND (reference sequence). This CDR3 is built from 12 residues. CDR3 amino acids: CASRDRPNIQYF. The CDR3 coding sequence is TGTGCCAGTAGGGACAGACCTAACATTCAGTACTTC. Complete variable domain (other parts from reference TRBV19 and TRBJ2-4): DGGITQSPKYLFRKEGQNVTLSCEQNLNHDAMYWYRQDPGQGLRLIYYSQIVNDFQKGDIAEGYSVSREKKESFPLTVTSAQKNPTAFYLCASRDRPNIQYFGAGTRLSVL.

This clonotype was recorded at least ten times. The chain employs TRBV5-1 and TRBJ2-2, with D possibly matching TRBD2 (6 bases). This CDR3 region has 15 residues. V lost 6 bases and J lost 6, with 18 bases in between. Germline CDR1 SGHRS, CDR2 YFSETQ. The CDR3 nucleotides are TGCGCCAGCACAAAACAGACTCCTAGCGCCGGGGAGCTGTTTTTT. As protein: CASTKQTPSAGELFF.

The chain uses TRBV20-1 and TRBJ1-1, with TRBD1 identical over 8 bases. This CDR3 is built from 13 residues. V lost 2 bases, J lost 4 bases, and 3 bases stayed unmatched. Per the germline V gene, CDR1 is DFQATT and CDR2 is SNEGSKA (reference sequence). The CDR3: CSARTGGGTEAFF. DNA of the CDR3: TGCAGTGCTAGAACAGGGGGTGGCACTGAAGCTTTCTTT.

This clonotype was counted at least ten times. The chain is built from TRBV6-4 and TRBJ2-7; the D is unclear. V lost 10 bases and J 3 bases, leaving 10 bases between the germline ends. The CDR3 is 11 residues long. The germline CDR1 and CDR2 sequences are MRHNA and SNTAGT. The CDR3: CATNERYEQYF. In nucleotides, the CDR3 is TGTGCCACCAACGAACGCTACGAGCAGTACTTC.

In this sample, this clonotype turned up many times. This chain uses TRBV28 with TRBJ2-3, with TRBD1 matching 10 bases. The ends lost 4 bases at V and 8 bases at J; junction bases unmatched: 15. From germline, CDR1 is MDHEN and CDR2 SYDVKM. The CDR3 totals 17 residues. The CDR3 nucleotides read TGTGCCAGCAGTTCAAGAAGACAGGGGGCCCTTTCTGGTACGCAGTATTTT. It is translated as CASSSRRQGALSGTQYF.

This clonotype was seen at least ten times. The V gene is TRBV18, the J gene TRBJ1-2, with a possible D match to TRBD1 (5 bases). V was trimmed by 1 base and J by 0 bases, leaving 6 bases between them. CDR3 length: 14 amino acids. Germline loops: CDR1 KGHSH, CDR2 LQKENI. CDR3 region: CASSPQGTNYGYTF. The DNA of the CDR3 is TGTGCCAGCTCACCACAGGGGACTAACTATGGCTACACCTTC.

This clonotype was seen ten or more times. Here the CDR3 reads CASTLLFSRIGYTF. CDR3 sequence (DNA): TGTGCCAGCACTCTGCTATTCTCCCGAATCGGCTACACCTTC. The chain employs TRBV2 and TRBJ1-2; D gene unclear. Trimming stripped 7 bases from V and 8 bases from J, with 20 bases between. This CDR3 is built from 14 residues. Germline CDR1 reads SNHLY; CDR2 reads FYNNEI.

The V and J genes are TRBV15 and TRBJ2-5; 8 positions match TRBD1. Germline V CDR1 and CDR2: LNHNV, YYDKDF (reference sequence). The CDR3 extends over 14 amino acids. The V and J ends lost 1 base and 5 bases, in that order; junction bases with no gene match: 3. The CDR3 bases are TGTGCCACCAGCAGAGCGACAGGGGTGGAGACCCAGTACTTC. Its protein is CATSRATGVETQYF.

This clonotype was observed many times. V and J are TRBV20-1 and TRBJ2-3; unclear D gene. Germline CDR1 is DFQATT and CDR2 is SNEGSKA (reference sequence). CDR3 length: 14 amino acids. V lost 6 bases and J 2 bases, leaving 15 bases between the germline ends. The CDR3 region is CSAGVGLATDTQYF. The DNA for the CDR3 is TGCAGTGCCGGAGTGGGCCTCGCCACAGATACGCAGTATTTT.

This clonotype showed up just once. The chain recombines TRBV7-2 with TRBJ1-6, with a possible D match to TRBD1 (6 bases). The V end lost 1 base, the J end lost 10 bases, and 14 bases lay between the germline ends. This CDR3 has 15 residues. In germline, CDR1 is SGHTA, CDR2 FQGNSA. In DNA form, the CDR3 reads TGTGCCAGCAGCTTAGGTGCAGGGGAAGGATCACCCCTCCACTTT. It specifies CASSLGAGEGSPLHF.

This clonotype was seen a handful of times. The chain has TRBV20-1 and TRBJ1-4; D not certain. Germline CDR1 reads DFQATT; CDR2 reads SNEGSKA (reference sequence). The V end lost 0 bases, the J end lost 8 bases, and 13 bases lay between the germline ends. CDR3 size: 14 residues. CDR3 sequence (DNA): TGCAGTGCTAGAGATTTGGCCCGACGGGAAAAACTGTTTTTT. Translated: CSARDLARREKLFF.

This clonotype was found many times. The chain joins TRBV7-2 to TRBJ2-3, with D maybe TRBD1 (5 bases). The germline gives CDR1 SGHTA, CDR2 FQGNSA. The CDR3 spans 16 residues. Trimming pared 5 bases from V and 4 bases from J, leaving 19 bases between. Here the CDR3 reads CASSTDIQLGADTQYF. CDR3 in DNA: TGTGCCAGCAGCACGGACATCCAGTTAGGTGCAGATACGCAGTATTTT.

This clonotype occurred a few times. The chain employs TRBV20-1 and TRBJ2-7, with D perhaps TRBD1 (5 bases). CDR3 length: 15 amino acids. The V and J ends lost 2 bases and 3 bases respectively, with 17 bases between them. Germline values: CDR1 DFQATT, CDR2 SNEGSKA (reference sequence). This chain's CDR3 is CSARSVGQGFYEQYF. The CDR3 bases are TGCAGTGCTAGATCCGTCGGCCAGGGATTCTACGAGCAGTACTTC.

This clonotype occurred a few times. V gene TRBV20-1 combines with J gene TRBJ2-3; no clear D gene. The V end lost 3 bases, the J end lost 4 bases, and 5 bases lay between the germline ends. The CDR3 spans 11 residues. Germline V gene sequence: CDR1 DFQATT, CDR2 SNEGSKA (reference sequence). CDR3 residues: CSASWPDTQYF. For the CDR3, the DNA is TGCAGTGCTAGTTGGCCAGATACGCAGTATTTT.

With regard to this clonotype: A single base separates this from a much larger clone, so it may be a read error. V usage is TRBV24-1 and J usage is TRBJ2-2, with D unresolved. The CDR3 consists of 11 residues. Germline assignment: CDR1 KGHDR and CDR2 SFDVKD. Trimming took off 9 bases at V and 0 bases at J, with 1 base between the two ends. The CDR3 DNA reads TGTGCCACCGCGAACACCGGGGAGCTGTTTTTT. Amino acid sequence: CATANTGELFF.

This clonotype occurred many times. This rearrangement joins TRBV12-3 or TRBV12-4 to TRBJ2-3; 12 bases align to TRBD2. The CDR3 is made up of 16 amino acids. V shed 2 bases and J 5 bases; nucleotides not matched to a gene: 5. As DNA, the CDR3 is TGTGCCAGCAGTTTATTTGGACTAGCGGGGAAAGATACGCAGTATTTT. Protein product: CASSLFGLAGKDTQYF.

This clonotype was recorded many times. The chain links TRBV27 to TRBJ2-3; D tentatively reads TRBD1 or TRBD2 (5 bases each). Trimming removed 0 bases from V and 5 bases from J, with 12 bases in between. The V gene's germline CDR1 is MNHEY and CDR2 SMNVEV (reference sequence). This CDR3 has 15 amino acids. The CDR3 protein is CASSLSVGVGDTQYF. CDR3 bases: TGTGCCAGCAGTTTATCGGTGGGGGTAGGAGATACGCAGTATTTT.

This chain links TRBV20-1 with TRBJ2-5, with TRBD2 as a possible D gene (6 bases). CDR1 DFQATT and CDR2 SNEGSKA come from the germline V gene (reference sequence). The CDR3 spans 14 residues. V lost 6 bases, J lost 5 bases, and 19 bases lay in between. The CDR3 spells CSAAKGTAGETQYF. The CDR3 DNA reads as TGCAGTGCGGCGAAAGGGACCGCGGGGGAGACCCAGTACTTC.

This clonotype was seen only once. The V gene is TRBV27, the J gene TRBJ2-1; a weak D match, TRBD2 (6 bases). V lost 5 bases and J 6 bases, leaving 23 bases between the germline ends. Germline CDR1 and CDR2: MNHEY and SMNVEV (reference sequence). The CDR3 length is 17 residues. The CDR3: CASSPRGPDYAANEQFF. The CDR3 bases are TGTGCCAGCAGTCCCCGGGGACCGGACTATGCTGCCAATGAGCAGTTCTTC.

The chain recombines TRBV20-1 with TRBJ2-7; 7 positions match TRBD1. The CDR3 has 12 amino acids. Germline CDR1 is DFQATT and CDR2 is SNEGSKA (reference sequence). The DNA for the CDR3 is TGCAAGGTTGGGACAGAAGCCTACGAGCAGTACTTC. This translates into CKVGTEAYEQYF.